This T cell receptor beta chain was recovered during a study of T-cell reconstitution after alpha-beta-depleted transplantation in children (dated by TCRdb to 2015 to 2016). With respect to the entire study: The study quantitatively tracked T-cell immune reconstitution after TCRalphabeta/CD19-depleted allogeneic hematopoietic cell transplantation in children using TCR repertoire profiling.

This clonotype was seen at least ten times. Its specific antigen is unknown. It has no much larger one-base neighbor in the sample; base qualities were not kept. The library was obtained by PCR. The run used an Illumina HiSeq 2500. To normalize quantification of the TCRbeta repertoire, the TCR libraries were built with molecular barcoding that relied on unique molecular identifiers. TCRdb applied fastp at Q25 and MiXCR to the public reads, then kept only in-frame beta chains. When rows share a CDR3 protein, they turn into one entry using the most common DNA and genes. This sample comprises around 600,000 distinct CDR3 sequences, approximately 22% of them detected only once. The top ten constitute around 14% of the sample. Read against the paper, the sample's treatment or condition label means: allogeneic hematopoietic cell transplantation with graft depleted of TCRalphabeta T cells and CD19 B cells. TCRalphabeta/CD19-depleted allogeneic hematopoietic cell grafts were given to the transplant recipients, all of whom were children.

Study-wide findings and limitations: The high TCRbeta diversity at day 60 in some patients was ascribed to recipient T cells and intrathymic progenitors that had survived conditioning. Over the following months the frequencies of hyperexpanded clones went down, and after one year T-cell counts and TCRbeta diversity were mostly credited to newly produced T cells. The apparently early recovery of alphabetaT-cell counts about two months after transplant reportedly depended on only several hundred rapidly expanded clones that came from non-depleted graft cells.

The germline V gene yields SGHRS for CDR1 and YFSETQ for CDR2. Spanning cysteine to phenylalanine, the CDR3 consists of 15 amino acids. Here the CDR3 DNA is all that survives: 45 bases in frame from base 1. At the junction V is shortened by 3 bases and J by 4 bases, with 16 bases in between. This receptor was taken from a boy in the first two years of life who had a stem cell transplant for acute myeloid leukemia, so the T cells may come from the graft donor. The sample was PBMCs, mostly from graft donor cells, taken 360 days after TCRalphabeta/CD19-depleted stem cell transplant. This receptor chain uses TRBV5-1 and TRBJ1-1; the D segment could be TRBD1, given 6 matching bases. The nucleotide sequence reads TGCGCCAGCAGCTCCCCTGGGCAGGGGAGCACTGAAGCTTTCTTT. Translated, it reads CASSSPGQGSTEAFF.